Listed here are 16 T cell receptor beta chains from one sample, sequenced in a study of blood T cells in healthy people across ages (dated by TCRdb to the mid-2010s). Libraries were made using 5' RACE. Instrument on record: Illumina HiSeq 2500. A second about 7 to 11 cycle PCR used a sample-barcoded 5' primer and a J-beta primer mix. The raw public data were reprocessed by TCRdb itself: fastp quality trimming at Q25, MiXCR clonotype calling, in-frame beta chains only. A single entry per CDR3 protein holds the most common genes and DNA from its merged rows. Within this sample are 1.4 million to 1.5 million distinct CDR3 sequences, with roughly 40% of them counted one time only. The top ten hold 6.5% to 10% of the sample. Sequenced: blood. Receptors were obtained from a woman between 18 and 30 years old in good health.

In this sample, this clonotype turned up a few times. This CDR3 reads CSGTENTEAFF. The CDR3 DNA sequence: TGCAGCGGAACAGAGAACACTGAAGCTTTCTTT. The V call is TRBV29-1, the J call TRBJ1-1; no reliable D call. This CDR3 spans 11 amino acids. CDR1 is SQVTM, CDR2 ANQGSEA, per germline. V gave up 7 bases and J gave up 1 base, with 7 bases separating them. The full variable domain, completed using reference TRBV29-1 and TRBJ1-1, is SAVISQKPSRDICQRGTSLTIQCQVDSQVTMMFWYRQQPGQSLTLIATANQGSEATYESGFVIDKFPISRPNLTFSTLTVSNMSPEDSSIYLCSGTENTEAFFGQGTRLTVV.

The CDR3 region is CASSLKEAYNEQFF. The DNA for the CDR3 is TGCGCCAGCAGCTTGAAGGAGGCCTACAATGAGCAGTTCTTC. The gene calls are TRBV5-1 and TRBJ2-1; D might be TRBD2 (5 bases). The CDR3 consists of 14 residues. The V gene's germline CDR1 is SGHRS and CDR2 YFSETQ. Trimming removed 1 base at V and 2 bases at J, with 7 bases between.

There are a few counts of this clonotype. The chain recombines TRBV4-1 with TRBJ2-1; unclear D gene. CDR1 is MGHRA, CDR2 YSYEKL, per germline. Trimming cost V 4 bases and J 8 bases, with 21 bases left between them. This CDR3 contains 16 residues. CDR3 residues: CASSPPAAITNDEQFF. The CDR3 region has the DNA TGCGCCAGCAGCCCCCCAGCAGCTATAACGAATGATGAGCAGTTCTTC.

The rearrangement links TRBV28 to TRBJ1-5, with D possibly TRBD1 on 5 matching bases. CDR1 and CDR2 (germline): MDHEN, SYDVKM. The CDR3 totals 14 residues. V dropped 3 bases and J dropped 6 bases, with 12 bases sitting between them. Here the CDR3 reads CASSFGGVSQPQHF. The CDR3 DNA reads as TGTGCCAGCAGTTTTGGAGGGGTGAGTCAGCCCCAGCATTTT.

The chain is built from TRBV4-1 and TRBJ2-5, with D perhaps TRBD1 or TRBD2 (5 bases each). The germline V gene has CDR1 MGHRA and CDR2 YSYEKL. The CDR3 runs to 15 residues. The V end was cut by 4 bases, the J end by 2 bases, with 14 bases between. The CDR3 loop reads CASSLRDLPQETQYF. CDR3 coding DNA: TGCGCCAGCAGCCTCCGGGACCTTCCACAAGAGACCCAGTACTTC.

This clonotype showed up many times. The V gene is TRBV27, the J gene TRBJ1-1, with D maybe TRBD1 (5 bases). The CDR3 is 13 residues long. Germline values: CDR1 MNHEY, CDR2 SMNVEV (reference sequence). V was cut by 4 bases and J by 0 bases, with 6 bases left in between. The CDR3 bases are TGTGCCAGCAGTTCCAGGGTGAACACTGAAGCTTTCTTT. The encoded protein is CASSSRVNTEAFF.

This clonotype was observed a handful of times. The chain joins TRBV28 to TRBJ1-5, with D possibly matching TRBD1 (5 bases). Trimming took 3 bases from V and 6 from J, leaving 15 bases between them. Germline V gene sequence: CDR1 MDHEN, CDR2 SYDVKM. The CDR3 consists of 15 residues. The DNA for the CDR3 is TGTGCCAGCAGTTTCTCAGGGTTTGGGGCTCAGCCCCAGCATTTT. Residues: CASSFSGFGAQPQHF.

The chain couples TRBV18 to TRBJ2-1; 8 bases map to TRBD1. The CDR3 runs to 15 residues. With 6 bases clipped from V and 6 bases from J, the junction kept 10 bases outside the gene matches. CDR1 is KGHSH, CDR2 LQKENI, per germline. Here the CDR3 reads CASSFSVTGGNEQFF. For the CDR3, the DNA is TGTGCCAGCTCCTTTTCGGTCACAGGGGGCAATGAGCAGTTCTTC. The variable domain in full, completed from reference TRBV18 and TRBJ2-1, reads NAGVMQNPRHLVRRRGQEARLRCSPMKGHSHVYWYRQLPEEGLKFMVYLQKENIIDESGMPKERFSAEFPKEGPSILRIQQVVRGDSAAYFCASSFSVTGGNEQFFGPGTRLTVL.

J is TRBJ1-5 and V is TRBV5-1; tentatively, D is TRBD1 (5 bases). This CDR3 has 19 amino acids. Germline V CDR1 and CDR2: SGHRS, YFSETQ. V gave up 2 bases and J gave up 1 base, with 22 bases separating them. DNA of the CDR3: TGCGCCAGCAGCTTTGGGGGGTTTGAGCGTGTTAAAAGCAATCAGCCCCAGCATTTT. Translated: CASSFGGFERVKSNQPQHF.

This clonotype was seen more than once but under ten times. This chain uses TRBV12-3 or TRBV12-4 with TRBJ2-1, with 9 positions matching TRBD2. V trimming: 5 bases; J trimming: 3 bases; junction bases outside the gene matches: 8. CDR3 length equals 16 residues. CDR3: CASSPPGLAIYNEQFF. CDR3 bases: TGTGCCAGCAGTCCCCCTGGACTAGCGATCTACAATGAGCAGTTCTTC.

A word on this clonotype: A read error may produce the germline difference seen at one junction end. The chain is built from TRBV6-1 and TRBJ2-3, with 8 bases lining up with TRBD2. CDR1 and CDR2 from the germline V gene are MNHNS and SASEGT. CDR3 size: 18 residues. CDR3 region: CANSRPLLVAGPPDTQYF. The CDR3 nucleotides are TGTGCCAACAGTCGCCCGCTTCTAGTAGCGGGGCCACCTGATACGCAGTATTTT.

The V call is TRBV27, the J call TRBJ2-7; D is possibly TRBD2 (6 bases). The germline gives CDR1 MNHEY, CDR2 SMNVEV (reference sequence). CDR3 length: 12 amino acids. The germline V and J ends were trimmed by 7 bases and 12 bases, with 19 bases remaining between them. In nucleotides, the CDR3 is TGTGCCAGCATCAATGAGGAGGGAGGTTGGTACTTC. It codes for CASINEEGGWYF.

This clonotype was counted a single time. This chain connects TRBV25-1 to TRBJ1-2; 11 bases map to TRBD1. The CDR3 runs to 15 residues. Germline trimming cut 3 bases from V and 7 bases from J; bases unmatched to any gene: 7. CDR1 is MGHDK, CDR2 SYGVNS, per germline. In DNA form, the CDR3 reads TGTGCCAGCAGTGATGGACAGGGGGCAAAAAGTGGCTACACCTTC. Protein product: CASSDGQGAKSGYTF.

This clonotype was observed a handful of times. This chain connects TRBV6-1 to TRBJ2-7; D may correspond to TRBD1 or TRBD2 (6 bases each). This CDR3 contains 13 residues. The germline V and J ends were trimmed by 8 bases and 0 bases, with 11 bases remaining between them. The germline gives CDR1 MNHNS, CDR2 SASEGT. CDR3 in DNA: TGTGCCAGCGGGGGGCAGAGCTCCTACGAGCAGTACTTC. Translated: CASGGQSSYEQYF.

This clonotype has more than one count but fewer than ten. CDR3 sequence reads: CASSESADTQYF. The CDR3, as DNA: TGTGCCAGCAGTGAATCAGCAGATACGCAGTATTTT. V usage is TRBV25-1 and J usage is TRBJ2-3, with D unclear. With 1 base removed from V and 4 bases from J, the gap between germline ends came to 3 bases. This CDR3 has 12 residues. CDR1 is MGHDK, CDR2 SYGVNS, per germline.

This clonotype was detected a few times. The chain links TRBV27 to TRBJ2-7; 9 bases fit TRBD2. The trim removed 5 bases at V and 4 bases at J, leaving 6 bases unmatched. Germline CDR1 and CDR2: MNHEY and SMNVEV (reference sequence). This CDR3 is built from 14 residues. As DNA, the CDR3 is TGTGCCAGCAGTCGCGGCGGGAGGGTTTACGAGCAGTACTTC. As protein: CASSRGGRVYEQYF.